This T cell receptor beta chain was found in a study of human T cells and chemical hapten exposure. For the study at large: 2% DPC was applied to around 2 cm by around 2 cm of upper inner arm skin for sensitization. All patients underwent weekly scalp dosing with diphenylcyclopropenone for the full roughly 25-week study.

This clonotype was seen at least ten times. Library construction involved attaching unique molecular identifiers to individual cDNA molecules, which allowed quantitative, reproducible TCR counting. From the RACE reads, TCRdb called clonotypes with MiXCR, one entry per CDR3 protein. The sample has about 96,000 distinct CDR3 sequences, 9.3% seen once; the top ten hold 2% to 2.5%. Regarding time point: patch test 2, 6 weeks after DPC sensitization. Treatment here: therapeutic diphenylcyclopropenone sensitization with weekly scalp DPC. Extraction of total RNA was performed on unfractionated whole blood. V was trimmed by 0 bases and J by 5 bases, leaving 14 bases between them. Germline lookup yields CDR1 MNHEY and CDR2 SVGEGT. The CDR3 runs 15 residues.

The material sequenced was whole blood, taken in connection with sensitization to the hapten diphenylcyclopropenone (DPC). The rearrangement joins TRBV6-2 or TRBV6-3 to TRBJ2-7; D is possibly TRBD2 (5 bases). The receptor's source is a woman between 40 and 55 years old with alopecia areata. Some clones in this sample may be carry-over from other donors' samples. DNA for the CDR3: TGTGCCAGCAGTTACTCGACGGGAATCTTCCACGAGCAGTACTTC. Amino acid sequence: CASSYSTGIFHEQYF.